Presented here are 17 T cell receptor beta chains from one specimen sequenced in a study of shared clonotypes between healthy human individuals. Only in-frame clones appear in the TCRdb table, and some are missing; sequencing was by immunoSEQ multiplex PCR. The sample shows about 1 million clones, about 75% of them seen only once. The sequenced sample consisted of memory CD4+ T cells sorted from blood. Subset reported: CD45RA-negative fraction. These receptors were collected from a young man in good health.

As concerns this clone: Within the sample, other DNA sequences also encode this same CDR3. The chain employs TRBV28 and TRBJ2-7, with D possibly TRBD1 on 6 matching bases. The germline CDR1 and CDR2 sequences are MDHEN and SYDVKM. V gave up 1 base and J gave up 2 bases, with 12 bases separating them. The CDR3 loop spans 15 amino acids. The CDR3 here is CASSLSPDRPYEQYF. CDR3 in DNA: TGTGCCAGCAGTTTATCCCCGGACAGACCCTACGAGCAGTACTTC.

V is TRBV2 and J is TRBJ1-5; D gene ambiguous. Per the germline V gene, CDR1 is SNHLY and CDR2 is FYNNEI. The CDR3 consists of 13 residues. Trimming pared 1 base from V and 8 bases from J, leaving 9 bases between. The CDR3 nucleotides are TGTGCCAGCAGTGAAGGCCTATTGGAGCCCCAGCATTTT. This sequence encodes CASSEGLLEPQHF.

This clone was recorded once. The CDR3 loop is CASTLRSRGSREKLFF. Here the CDR3 DNA reads TGTGCCAGTACCCTAAGGTCACGGGGGAGTCGGGAAAAACTGTTTTTT. The chain employs TRBV19 and TRBJ1-4; weak D call: TRBD1 (5 bases). CDR1 is LNHDA, CDR2 SQIVND, per germline (reference sequence). The CDR3 sequence is 16 residues long. Deletions cut 7 bases from V and 8 bases from J, with 23 bases between.

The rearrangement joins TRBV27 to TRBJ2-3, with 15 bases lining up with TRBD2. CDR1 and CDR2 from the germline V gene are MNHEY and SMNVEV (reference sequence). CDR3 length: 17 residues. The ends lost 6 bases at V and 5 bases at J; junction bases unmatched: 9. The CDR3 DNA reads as TGTGCCAGCAGACCCGGACTAGCGGGGGGGAATAAAGATACGCAGTATTTT. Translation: CASRPGLAGGNKDTQYF.

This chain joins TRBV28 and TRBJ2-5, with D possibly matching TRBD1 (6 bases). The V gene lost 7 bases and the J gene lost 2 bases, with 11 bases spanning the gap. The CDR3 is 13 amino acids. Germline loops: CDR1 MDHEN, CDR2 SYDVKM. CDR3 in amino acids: CASTLDSQETQYF. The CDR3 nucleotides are TGTGCCAGCACCCTGGACAGTCAAGAGACCCAGTACTTC. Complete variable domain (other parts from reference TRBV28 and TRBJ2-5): DVKVTQSSRYLVKRTGEKVFLECVQDMDHENMFWYRQDPGLGLRLIYFSYDVKMKEKGDIPEGYSVSREKKERFSLILESASTNQTSMYLCASTLDSQETQYFGPGTRLLVL.

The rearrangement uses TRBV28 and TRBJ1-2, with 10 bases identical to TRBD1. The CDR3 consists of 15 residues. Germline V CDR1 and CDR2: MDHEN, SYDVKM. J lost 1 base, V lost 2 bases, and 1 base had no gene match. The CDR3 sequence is CASSLGQGVNYGYTF. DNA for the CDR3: TGTGCCAGCAGTTTAGGACAGGGGGTTAACTATGGCTACACCTTC.

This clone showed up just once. CDR3 coding DNA: TGTGCCAGCAGTCTTGGACAGGGGGCGAAAGAGCAGTACTTC. As protein: CASSLGQGAKEQYF. The rearrangement links TRBV6-5 to TRBJ2-7, with TRBD1 identical over 11 bases. The germline V gene encodes CDR1 MNHEY and CDR2 SVGAGI. V shed 5 bases, J shed 7 bases, and the junction held 7 bases outside the gene matches. The CDR3 has 14 amino acids.

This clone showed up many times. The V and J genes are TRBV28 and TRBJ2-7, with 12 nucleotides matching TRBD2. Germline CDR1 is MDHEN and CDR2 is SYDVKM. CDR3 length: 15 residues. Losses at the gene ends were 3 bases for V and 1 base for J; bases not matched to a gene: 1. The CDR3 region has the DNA TGTGCCAGCAGTTTCGGACTAGCGGGATCCTACGAGCAGTACTTC. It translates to CASSFGLAGSYEQYF.

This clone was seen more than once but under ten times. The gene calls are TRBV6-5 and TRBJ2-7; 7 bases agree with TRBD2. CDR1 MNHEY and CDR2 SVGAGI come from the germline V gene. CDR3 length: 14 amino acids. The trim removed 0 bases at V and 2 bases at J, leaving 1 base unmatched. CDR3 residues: CASSYSGLAYEQYF. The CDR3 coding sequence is TGTGCCAGCAGTTACTCAGGACTAGCCTACGAGCAGTACTTC.

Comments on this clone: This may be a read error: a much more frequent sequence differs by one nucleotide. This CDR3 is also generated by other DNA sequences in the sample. This CDR3 reads CASSLDGYGYTF. The CDR3 DNA follows: TGTGCCAGCAGCTTAGACGGCTATGGCTACACCTTC. The chain employs TRBV7-9 and TRBJ1-2, with D hard to call. Per the germline V gene, CDR1 is SEHNR and CDR2 is FQNEAQ (reference sequence). This CDR3 spans 12 amino acids. With 1 base removed from V and 4 bases from J, the gap between germline ends came to 4 bases. Full variable domain (remainder filled in from reference TRBV7-9 and TRBJ1-2): DTGVSQNPRHKITKRGQNVTFRCDPISEHNRLYWYRQTLGQGPEFLTYFQNEAQLEKSRLLSDRFSAERPKGSFSTLEIQRTEQGDSAMYLCASSLDGYGYTFGSGTRLTVV.

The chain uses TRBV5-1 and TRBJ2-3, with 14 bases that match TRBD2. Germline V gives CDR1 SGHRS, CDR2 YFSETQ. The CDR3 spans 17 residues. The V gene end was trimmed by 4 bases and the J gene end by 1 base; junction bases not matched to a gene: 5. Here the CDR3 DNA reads TGCGCCAGCAGCCCAGGGACTAGCGGGGGAGGCACAGATACGCAGTATTTT. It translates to CASSPGTSGGGTDTQYF.

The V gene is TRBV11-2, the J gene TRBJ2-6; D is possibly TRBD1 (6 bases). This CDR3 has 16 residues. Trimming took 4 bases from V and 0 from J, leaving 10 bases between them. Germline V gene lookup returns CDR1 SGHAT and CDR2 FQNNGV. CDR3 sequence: CASSSDSHSGANVLTF. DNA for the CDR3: TGTGCCAGCAGCTCGGACAGCCACTCTGGGGCCAACGTCCTGACTTTC.

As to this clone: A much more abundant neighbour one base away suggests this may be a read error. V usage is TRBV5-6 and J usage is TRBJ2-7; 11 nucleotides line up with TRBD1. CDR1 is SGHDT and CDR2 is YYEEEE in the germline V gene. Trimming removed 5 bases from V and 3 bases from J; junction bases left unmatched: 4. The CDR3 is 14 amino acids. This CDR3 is CASRWGTGGYEQYF. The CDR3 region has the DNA TGTGCCAGCAGGTGGGGGACAGGGGGCTACGAGCAGTACTTC.

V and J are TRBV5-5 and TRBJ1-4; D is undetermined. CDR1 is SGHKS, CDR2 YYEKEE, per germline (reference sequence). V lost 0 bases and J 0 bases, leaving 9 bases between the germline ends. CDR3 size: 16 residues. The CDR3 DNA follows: TGTGCCAGCAGCTTGGGGTCCGTTGCAACTAATGAAAAACTGTTTTTT. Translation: CASSLGSVATNEKLFF.

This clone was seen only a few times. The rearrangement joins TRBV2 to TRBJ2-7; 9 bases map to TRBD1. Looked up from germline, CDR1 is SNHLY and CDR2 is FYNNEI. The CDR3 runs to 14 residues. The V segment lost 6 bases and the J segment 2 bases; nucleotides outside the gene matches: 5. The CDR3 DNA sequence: TGTGCCAGCAGACGACAGGGGGGGACCTACGAGCAGTACTTC. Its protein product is CASRRQGGTYEQYF.

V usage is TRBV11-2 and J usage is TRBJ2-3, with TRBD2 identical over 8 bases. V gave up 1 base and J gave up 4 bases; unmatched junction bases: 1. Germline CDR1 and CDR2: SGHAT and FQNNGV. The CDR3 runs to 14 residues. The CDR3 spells CASSLGGGSDTQYF. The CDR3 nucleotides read TGTGCCAGCAGCTTAGGCGGGGGGTCAGATACGCAGTATTTT.

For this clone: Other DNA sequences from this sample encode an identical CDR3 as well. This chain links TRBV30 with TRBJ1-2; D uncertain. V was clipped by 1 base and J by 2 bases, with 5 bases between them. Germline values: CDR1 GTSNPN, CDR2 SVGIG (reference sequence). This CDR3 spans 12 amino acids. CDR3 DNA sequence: TGTGCCTGGAGTGGAGGGAACTATGGCTACACCTTC. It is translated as CAWSGGNYGYTF.